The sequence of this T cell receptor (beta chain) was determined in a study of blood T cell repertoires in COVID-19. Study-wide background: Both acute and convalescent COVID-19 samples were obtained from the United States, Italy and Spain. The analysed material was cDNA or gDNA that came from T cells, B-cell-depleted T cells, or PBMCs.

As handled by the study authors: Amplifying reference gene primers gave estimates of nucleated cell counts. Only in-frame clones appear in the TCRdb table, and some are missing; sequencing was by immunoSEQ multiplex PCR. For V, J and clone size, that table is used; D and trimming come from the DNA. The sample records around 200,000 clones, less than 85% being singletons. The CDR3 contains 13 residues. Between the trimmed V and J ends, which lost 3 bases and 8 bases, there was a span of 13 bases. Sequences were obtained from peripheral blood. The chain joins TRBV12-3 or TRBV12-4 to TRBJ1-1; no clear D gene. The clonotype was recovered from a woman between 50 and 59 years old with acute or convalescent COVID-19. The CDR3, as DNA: TGTGCCAGCAGTTTGCCCGGAGGGCACGAAGCTTTCTTT. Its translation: CASSLPGGHEAFF.